This T cell receptor beta chain was found in a study of T cell repertoires in aging, cancer and after chemotherapy. Findings of the study overall: Across the chemotherapy interval, each cancer cohort showed higher median generation probability, suggesting thymic rebound. Healthy donors lost TCR diversity with age mainly through richness, cancer patients through richness and evenness.

The CDR3 contains 16 residues. Trimming shortened V by 6 bases and J by 7 bases, and 21 bases separated the two germline ends. CDR1 and CDR2 (germline): LNHDA, SQIVND (reference sequence). Multiplex touch-down PCR with TRB-A/B primers amplified rearranged V-D-J TRB sequences. Each CDR3 protein is one row after TCRdb ran MiXCR on the multiplex PCR reads. The table shows some 5,200 distinct CDR3 sequences, with 25% to 30% occurring only once. The template was genomic DNA from peripheral blood, not RNA. In its sample, this clonotype is medium-sized. The antigen remains unidentified. The source of this sequence is a human donor in good health. The rearrangement joins TRBV19 to TRBJ2-2; maybe TRBD2 (7 bases). Sequenced: blood. The CDR3 sequence: CASRRGRMGEIGELFF. The DNA for the CDR3 is TGTGCCAGTAGGCGGGGGCGGATGGGTGAAATCGGGGAGCTGTTTTTT. Based on the CDR3 plus reference TRBV19 and TRBJ2-2, the full variable domain is DGGITQSPKYLFRKEGQNVTLSCEQNLNHDAMYWYRQDPGQGLRLIYYSQIVNDFQKGDIAEGYSVSREKKESFPLTVTSAQKNPTAFYLCASRRGRMGEIGELFFGEGSRLTVL.